Following are 22 T cell receptor beta chains from one sample sequenced in a study of Ad26.COV2.S vaccination and SARS-CoV-2 variants. Regarding treatment: 15 to 20 received Ad26.COV2.S at low or high dose, single or two shots; several received placebo; per-sample allocation not given. Day 63 after the first vaccine or placebo injection was the time point for sampling. Assay used: immunoSEQ multiplex PCR; TCRdb lists only in-frame clones, some missing. The table has about 240,000 clones, approximately 90% seen once. This specimen consisted of peripheral blood, obtained in a trial of Ad26.COV2.S vaccine versus placebo. The receptors come from a person between 18 and 59 years old who received the Ad26.COV2.S COVID-19 vaccine or a placebo.

The chain recombines TRBV9 with TRBJ1-1; 8 bases are shared with TRBD1. V shed 3 bases, J shed 4 bases, and the junction held 8 bases outside the gene matches. The germline V gene encodes CDR1 SGDLS and CDR2 YYNGEE. The CDR3 covers 15 residues. The CDR3 DNA sequence: TGTGCCAGCAGCGCCAGGCAGGGGGCTATCACTGAAGCTTTCTTT. Amino acids: CASSARQGAITEAFF.

This chain uses TRBV4-3 with TRBJ2-7; 7 nucleotides agree with TRBD1. Germline V CDR1 and CDR2: LGHNA, YSLEER. V trimming: 1 base; J trimming: 6 bases; junction bases outside the gene matches: 3. The CDR3 has 13 amino acids. The CDR3 region is CASSQVTGVEQYF. For the CDR3, the DNA is TGCGCCAGCAGCCAAGTCACAGGGGTCGAGCAGTACTTC.

The CDR3 loop reads CAWSPRGWEQYF. CDR3 coding DNA: TGTGCCTGGAGTCCGAGGGGGTGGGAGCAGTACTTC. The chain combines TRBV30 with TRBJ2-7; tentative D call: TRBD1 (6 bases). Germline lookup yields CDR1 GTSNPN and CDR2 SVGIG (reference sequence). The CDR3 is 12 residues long. V was clipped by 2 bases and J by 7 bases, with 12 bases between them.

The chain carries TRBV27 and TRBJ1-2; D is uncertain. Trimming shortened V by 7 bases and J by 0 bases, and 9 bases separated the two germline ends. CDR1 is MNHEY and CDR2 is SMNVEV in the germline V gene (reference sequence). The CDR3 has 13 residues. In DNA form, the CDR3 reads TGTGCCAGCAAGTCGGGTTCTAACTATGGCTACACCTTC. It codes for CASKSGSNYGYTF.

The chain has TRBV12-3 or TRBV12-4 and TRBJ2-6, with unresolved D. The CDR3 has 13 amino acids. V was cut by 7 bases and J by 0 bases, with 4 bases left in between. CDR3 in DNA: TGTGCCAGCAACCTCTCTGGGGCCAACGTCCTGACTTTC. This sequence encodes CASNLSGANVLTF.

The V call is TRBV3-1 (or the pseudogene TRBV3-2), the J call TRBJ2-2, with unresolved D. The germline V gene has CDR1 LGHDT and CDR2 YNNKEL (reference sequence). V shed 4 bases and J shed 1 base, with 10 bases lying between them. The CDR3 is 15 amino acids. The CDR3 bases are TGTGCCAGCAGCCTCTGGGCCCTGAACACCGGGGAGCTGTTTTTT. Amino acid sequence: CASSLWALNTGELFF.

The rearrangement links TRBV19 to TRBJ1-4; D is possibly TRBD1 (6 bases). This CDR3 comprises 15 residues. V was clipped by 7 bases and J by 9 bases, with 21 bases between them. Germline loops: CDR1 LNHDA, CDR2 SQIVND (reference sequence). CDR3 DNA: TGTGCCAGTACCTCCGGAACCGGGACAATGAAAAAACTGTTTTTT. This translates into CASTSGTGTMKKLFF.

Only one count was recorded for this clone. This chain uses TRBV30 with TRBJ2-5, with D perhaps assigned TRBD1 or TRBD2 (5 bases each). CDR3 size: 15 residues. With 0 bases removed from V and 1 base from J, the gap between germline ends came to 12 bases. Germline V CDR1 and CDR2: GTSNPN, SVGIG (reference sequence). CDR3 protein: CAWSVRVGVQETQYF. In nucleotides, the CDR3 is TGTGCCTGGAGTGTACGCGTGGGGGTCCAAGAGACCCAGTACTTC.

The J gene is TRBJ2-3, the V gene TRBV6-6; 7 bases align to TRBD2. J lost 7 bases, V lost 5 bases, and 3 bases had no gene match. Germline CDR1 is MNHNY and CDR2 is SVGAGI (reference sequence). The CDR3 consists of 12 residues. CDR3 sequence reads: CASSTGGYTQYF. DNA for the CDR3: TGTGCCAGCAGTACGGGGGGATATACGCAGTATTTT.

CDR3: CASSLSVRAKNIQYF. The CDR3 nucleotides read TGTGCCAGCAGCTTGAGTGTGAGAGCCAAAAACATTCAGTACTTC. The chain combines TRBV7-9 with TRBJ2-4; D ambiguous. Trimming stripped 3 bases from V and 0 bases from J, with 9 bases between. Germline V gives CDR1 SEHNR, CDR2 FQNEAQ (reference sequence). This CDR3 is built from 15 residues.

The chain joins TRBV19 to TRBJ2-5; 7 bases are a match to TRBD2. The length of the CDR3 is 16 residues. Trimming at V came to 1 base and at J to 2 bases, leaving 7 bases not matched to a gene. The germline V gene encodes CDR1 LNHDA and CDR2 SQIVND (reference sequence). The CDR3 loop is CASSIGGGIRQETQYF. The CDR3 coding sequence is TGTGCCAGTAGTATAGGGGGAGGGATTCGGCAAGAGACCCAGTACTTC.

The V and J genes are TRBV6-5 and TRBJ1-6, with unresolved D. V dropped 6 bases and J dropped 15 bases, with 12 bases sitting between them. From germline, CDR1 is MNHEY and CDR2 SVGAGI. The CDR3 is 11 amino acids. CDR3 residues: CASRTPGVLHF. The CDR3 coding sequence is TGTGCCAGCAGAACACCCGGAGTCCTCCACTTT.

This clone came up once. The chain recombines TRBV5-1 with TRBJ1-1; D ambiguous. This CDR3 region has 14 residues. Germline CDR1 is SGHRS and CDR2 is YFSETQ. With 0 bases removed from V and 6 bases from J, the gap between germline ends came to 12 bases. This chain's CDR3 is CASSLGGPGPEAFF. In DNA, the CDR3 is TGCGCCAGCAGCTTGGGTGGCCCAGGCCCTGAAGCTTTCTTT.

The chain joins TRBV29-1 to TRBJ1-5, with 8 bases lining up with TRBD1. Germline assignment: CDR1 SQVTM and CDR2 ANQGSEA. J was trimmed by 12 bases and V by 3 bases; bases with no gene match: 4. The CDR3 is 11 residues long. CDR3 amino acids: CSVESGGGQHF. CDR3 DNA sequence: TGCAGCGTTGAGTCAGGGGGCGGCCAGCATTTT.

The chain links TRBV28 to TRBJ1-1; no reliable D call. The CDR3 covers 15 residues. The germline CDR1 and CDR2 sequences are MDHEN and SYDVKM. Trimming left V 2 bases short and J 2 bases short, with 12 bases between. The CDR3 loop is CASSLQRLRNTEAFF. The CDR3, as DNA: TGTGCCAGCAGTTTACAACGGTTACGTAACACTGAAGCTTTCTTT.

The chain combines TRBV5-8 with TRBJ2-1; D ambiguous. The CDR3 covers 15 residues. With 0 bases removed from V and 4 bases from J, the gap between germline ends came to 11 bases. Germline values: CDR1 SGHTS, CDR2 YDEGEE. This CDR3 reads CASSLDGVVYNEQFF. For the CDR3, the DNA is TGTGCCAGCAGCTTGGACGGCGTGGTGTACAATGAGCAGTTCTTC.

The chain couples TRBV12-5 to TRBJ2-3; tentative D call: TRBD1 (5 bases). Germline values: CDR1 LGHNT, CDR2 FRNRAP. V was clipped by 6 bases and J by 2 bases, with 12 bases between them. The CDR3 extends over 14 amino acids. The CDR3 loop is CASGLDRHTDTQYF. The CDR3, as DNA: TGTGCTAGTGGCCTAGACAGACACACAGATACGCAGTATTTT.

V and J are TRBV24-1 and TRBJ2-1, with D perhaps TRBD2 (5 bases). The CDR3 has 14 residues. The V and J ends lost 1 base and 8 bases respectively, with 11 bases between them. Per germline, CDR1 KGHDR and CDR2 SFDVKD. DNA for the CDR3: TGTGCCACCAGTGATTTATTAGACGGGGATGAGCAGTTCTTC. Protein product: CATSDLLDGDEQFF.

The chain recombines TRBV28 with TRBJ2-6; D gene ambiguous. The CDR3 has 15 amino acids. CDR1 and CDR2 from the germline V gene are MDHEN and SYDVKM. Deletions cut 3 bases from V and 0 bases from J, with 6 bases between. DNA of the CDR3: TGTGCCAGCAGTTTGAGAGACTCTGGGGCCAACGTCCTGACTTTC. Encoded protein: CASSLRDSGANVLTF.

V gene TRBV7-3 combines with J gene TRBJ2-1; D may be TRBD1 (6 bases). The CDR3 runs to 15 residues. Germline V gives CDR1 SGHTA, CDR2 FQGTGA. Trimming stripped 1 base from V and 8 bases from J, with 15 bases between. CDR3 bases: TGTGCCAGCAGCTTAAATTTAGGGGGTTCGGATGAGCAGTTCTTC. This sequence encodes CASSLNLGGSDEQFF.

The chain carries TRBV10-2 and TRBJ2-7, with D hard to call. Germline V lookup: CDR1 WSHSY, CDR2 SAAADI. V lost 1 base to trimming and J lost 3 bases, with 4 bases between them. This CDR3 has 12 residues. This chain's CDR3 is CASSELSYEQYF. CDR3 sequence (DNA): TGCGCCAGCAGTGAGTTAAGCTACGAGCAGTACTTC.

The rearrangement uses TRBV2 and TRBJ1-1; D unresolved. The ends were cut back, 5 bases at V and 2 bases at J, with 6 bases in the middle. The CDR3 is 12 residues long. The germline V gene has CDR1 SNHLY and CDR2 FYNNEI. In nucleotides, the CDR3 is TGTGCCAGCAGTCTAGAAAACACTGAAGCTTTCTTT. Protein: CASSLENTEAFF.